This TCR beta chain was sequenced during a study of T cells in Graves' hyperthyroidism and ophthalmopathy. This clonotype was counted many times. From RNA transcripts, TCR beta CDR3 regions were amplified. During a first-round RT-PCR of the TCR CDR3, the HTBI primer set was used. TCRdb redid the calling of the multiplex PCR reads with MiXCR, one entry per CDR3 protein. Seen here are about 350,000 distinct CDR3 sequences, about a sixth observed once, and the top ten hold 15% to 18%. The CDR3 runs to 12 residues. CDR1 WNHNN and CDR2 SYGVQD come from the germline V gene (reference sequence). The V gene lost 5 bases and the J gene lost 6 bases, with 10 bases spanning the gap.

The sample was blood. The TCR originated in a woman between 40 and 55 years old with Graves' ophthalmopathy. The chain joins TRBV10-1 to TRBJ1-1, with D possibly TRBD1 on 6 matching bases. CDR3 DNA: TGCGCCAGCAGTCGAACAGGGTCTGAAGCTTTCTTT. This encodes CASSRTGSEAFF.